A selection of T cell receptor beta chains follows, all from one sample in a study of early stage breast cancer tumors. Libraries were prepared by immunoSEQ multiplex PCR; TCRdb keeps only in-frame clonotypes and omits some of them. The table lists about 11,000 clones, approximately 72% of them singletons, with roughly 21% in the top ten. Source material: breast tumor tissue. Source of these receptors: a person aged 40 to 50 with breast cancer. Each CDR3 is given with its conserved first and last residue. Fields, in order: CDR3 length, D gene, V gene, J gene, clone size, CDR3 protein, CDR3 DNA. The D gene is left open where the match is weak. The listing skips clone size in some rows; elsewhere it reads once, few, many or a size class.

CDR3 length: 16; D gene: -; V gene: TRBV19; J gene: TRBJ1-5; clone size: large; CDR3 protein: CASSISGAYSNQPQHF; CDR3 DNA: TGTGCCAGTAGTATCTCAGGAGCATATAGCAATCAGCCCCAGCATTTT
CDR3 length: 14; D gene: -; V gene: TRBV10-3; J gene: TRBJ2-7; clone size: -; CDR3 protein: CAISDRGNIHEQYF; CDR3 DNA: TGTGCCATCAGTGACAGGGGAAACATCCACGAGCAGTACTTC
CDR3 length: 14; D gene: -; V gene: TRBV19; J gene: TRBJ1-1; clone size: -; CDR3 protein: CASRGGLGNTEAFF; CDR3 DNA: TGTGCCAGTAGGGGAGGACTCGGCAACACTGAAGCTTTCTTT
CDR3 length: 14; D gene: -; V gene: TRBV19; J gene: TRBJ1-1; clone size: -; CDR3 protein: CASSIDLLNTEAFF; CDR3 DNA: TGTGCCAGTAGTATAGACCTGCTGAACACTGAAGCTTTCTTT
CDR3 length: 15; D gene: -; V gene: TRBV11-3; J gene: TRBJ1-2; clone size: -; CDR3 protein: CASSLAYAGNYGYTF; CDR3 DNA: TGTGCCAGCAGCTTAGCTTATGCCGGGAACTATGGCTACACCTTC
CDR3 length: 15; D gene: -; V gene: TRBV30; J gene: TRBJ2-7; clone size: -; CDR3 protein: CAWRGVGGAEGEQYF; CDR3 DNA: TGTGCCTGGAGGGGTGTTGGGGGGGCTGAGGGCGAGCAGTACTTC
CDR3 length: 16; D gene: TRBD1; V gene: TRBV7-6; J gene: TRBJ2-7; clone size: -; CDR3 protein: CASSRSPGTGPDEQYF; CDR3 DNA: TGTGCCAGCAGCCGATCCCCCGGGACAGGTCCAGACGAGCAGTACTTC
CDR3 length: 16; D gene: TRBD2; V gene: TRBV30; J gene: TRBJ2-2; clone size: -; CDR3 protein: CAWIPGTSGIHGELFF; CDR3 DNA: TGTGCCTGGATACCCGGGACTAGCGGGATCCACGGGGAGCTGTTTTTT
CDR3 length: 15; D gene: TRBD1; V gene: TRBV7-8; J gene: TRBJ1-3; clone size: medium-sized; CDR3 protein: CASSLGQLSGNTIYF; CDR3 DNA: TGTGCCAGCAGCCTGGGACAGCTCTCTGGAAACACCATATATTTT
CDR3 length: 15; D gene: TRBD2; V gene: TRBV15; J gene: TRBJ2-1; clone size: -; CDR3 protein: CATSRGGSGNNEQFF; CDR3 DNA: TGTGCCACCAGCAGAGGTGGTAGCGGGAACAATGAGCAGTTCTTC
CDR3 length: 18; D gene: TRBD1; V gene: TRBV7-6; J gene: TRBJ1-4; clone size: -; CDR3 protein: CASSPRPGTGGSNEKLFF; CDR3 DNA: TGTGCCAGCAGCCCCCGTCCCGGGACAGGGGGATCTAATGAAAAACTGTTTTTT
CDR3 length: 15; D gene: -; V gene: TRBV4-1; J gene: TRBJ2-5; clone size: -; CDR3 protein: CASSQEGGSQETQYF; CDR3 DNA: TGCGCCAGCAGCCAAGAAGGGGGGTCCCAAGAGACCCAGTACTTC
CDR3 length: 15; D gene: -; V gene: TRBV2; J gene: TRBJ1-2; clone size: few; CDR3 protein: CASDPDSRSNYGYTF; CDR3 DNA: TGTGCCAGCGATCCCGACAGCCGCTCTAACTATGGCTACACCTTC
CDR3 length: 16; D gene: -; V gene: TRBV18; J gene: TRBJ1-5; clone size: few; CDR3 protein: CASSRLAGPRNQPQHF; CDR3 DNA: TGTGCCAGCTCACGGTTAGCAGGGCCCCGAAATCAGCCCCAGCATTTT
CDR3 length: 16; D gene: -; V gene: TRBV30; J gene: TRBJ2-5; clone size: -; CDR3 protein: CAWSVLGSPGLETQYF; CDR3 DNA: TGTGCCTGGAGTGTACTTGGGTCCCCGGGCCTGGAGACCCAGTACTTC
CDR3 length: 13; D gene: TRBD1; V gene: TRBV19; J gene: TRBJ2-5; clone size: -; CDR3 protein: CASSQTGVETQYF; CDR3 DNA: TGTGCCAGTAGCCAGACAGGGGTAGAGACCCAGTACTTC
CDR3 length: 13; D gene: -; V gene: TRBV19; J gene: TRBJ2-5; clone size: -; CDR3 protein: CASTTRGEETQYF; CDR3 DNA: TGTGCCAGTACCACGCGAGGGGAAGAGACCCAGTACTTC
CDR3 length: 18; D gene: -; V gene: TRBV5-1; J gene: TRBJ2-7; clone size: -; CDR3 protein: CASSGGGTGQGGLYEQYF; CDR3 DNA: TGCGCCAGCAGCGGGGGGGGCACCGGACAGGGAGGGCTATACGAGCAGTACTTC
CDR3 length: 14; D gene: -; V gene: TRBV28; J gene: TRBJ1-1; clone size: -; CDR3 protein: CASRRFRGGTEAFF; CDR3 DNA: TGTGCCAGCAGGAGATTCAGAGGGGGGACTGAAGCTTTCTTT
CDR3 length: 14; D gene: -; V gene: TRBV25-1; J gene: TRBJ2-7; clone size: -; CDR3 protein: CASRSPGGSYEQYF; CDR3 DNA: TGTGCCAGCAGAAGTCCCGGAGGCTCCTACGAGCAGTACTTC
CDR3 length: 12; D gene: -; V gene: TRBV29-1; J gene: TRBJ1-2; clone size: -; CDR3 protein: CSVDPLGGGYTF; CDR3 DNA: TGCAGCGTTGACCCTCTGGGCGGTGGCTACACCTTC
CDR3 length: 15; D gene: TRBD1; V gene: TRBV7-2; J gene: TRBJ1-5; clone size: -; CDR3 protein: CASSLGLSGGQPQHF; CDR3 DNA: TGTGCCAGCAGCTTAGGTCTGTCAGGGGGTCAGCCCCAGCATTTT
CDR3 length: 14; D gene: -; V gene: TRBV6-1; J gene: TRBJ1-5; clone size: -; CDR3 protein: CASSGIESNQPQHF; CDR3 DNA: TGTGCCAGCAGTGGAATAGAGAGCAATCAGCCCCAGCATTTT
CDR3 length: 13; D gene: -; V gene: TRBV5-8; J gene: TRBJ1-2; clone size: -; CDR3 protein: CASSLSGGYGYTF; CDR3 DNA: TGTGCCAGCAGCTTGTCGGGGGGCTATGGCTACACCTTC
CDR3 length: 10; D gene: -; V gene: TRBV6-1; J gene: TRBJ2-7; clone size: -; CDR3 protein: CASSSGTEDF; CDR3 DNA: TGTGCCAGCAGTTCGGGCACAGAGGACTTC
CDR3 length: 17; D gene: TRBD1; V gene: TRBV7-8; J gene: TRBJ2-7; clone size: -; CDR3 protein: CASSKGALVGTSYEQYF; CDR3 DNA: TGTGCCAGCAGCAAGGGGGCTCTGGTGGGTACTTCCTACGAGCAGTACTTC